This T cell receptor (beta chain) appears in the sequencing data of a study of OX40 agonist ivuxolimab in advanced cancers. The V end lost 6 bases, the J end lost 2 bases, and 9 bases lay between the germline ends. The germline gives CDR1 SGHTA, CDR2 FQGTGA. This CDR3 is 13 amino acids long. Sequenced by immunoSEQ multiplex PCR; TCRdb stores in-frame clones only, minus some. The repertoire consists of tens of thousands of clones, with 87% occurring once and the leading ten covering approximately 0.35%. The sample consisted of CD4+ or CD8+ T cells sorted from blood, taken in a trial of the OX40 agonist ivuxolimab. The sequence came from an adult with an advanced solid tumor such as melanoma, head and neck, liver or kidney cancer. This chain links TRBV7-3 with TRBJ2-3, with D uncertain. This CDR3 is CASRRVTTDTQYF. CDR3 sequence (DNA): TGTGCCAGCAGAAGGGTAACCACAGATACGCAGTATTTT.